Detailed here is one T cell receptor (beta chain). The target of this receptor is not known. Base quality data are lacking; no much larger clone is found one base away. This entry is derived from a study of post-analysis software for immune sequencing data (dated by TCRdb to between 2015 and 2017). Looking at the study overall: The recorded disease courses included relapsing-remitting, secondary progressive and progressive-relapsing multiple sclerosis, and some patients had no subtype annotation. Patient repertoires were compared against around 10 previously published healthy control repertoires from donors aged roughly 6 to 28 years. A subset of samples was prepared in parallel using single-end sample barcoding, then pooled and co-amplified after Illumina adapter ligation.

What the work shows at the level of the full study, not this receptor alone: Significantly higher frequencies in patients than in controls were found for about five TRBV segments, including TRBV5-6, TRBV5-1 and TRBV20-1. The multiple sclerosis patient group was slightly younger than the control group. Compared with controls, multiple sclerosis patients had significantly lower normalized Chao1 diversity, a finding suggesting substantial peripheral T-cell clonal expansion. Direct clustering with F measure revealed strong co-clustering of samples prepared in the same batch, which led to a batch-effect correction.

To demonstrate the VDJtools post-analysis software, TCR beta repertoires were profiled from the peripheral blood of more than ten young patients with multiple sclerosis. Multiple sclerosis patients were children and adolescents aged about 6 to 15 years. The library was made by PCR. Sequencing took place on an Illumina HiSeq 2500. To reduce PCR and sequencing biases, unique molecular identifiers were built into the TCR beta cDNA libraries. Approximately 500,000 cDNA molecules were obtained per 1 to 10 million input T cells, so each molecule approximated one T cell. The patient libraries were prepared and sequenced with the same protocol used for the earlier healthy control dataset. Samples belonging to the same batch were prepared together, multiplexed and sequenced on a shared HiSeq lane. As for the authors' bioinformatics: Raw barcoded reads were processed with MIGEC, and single-read molecular identifier groups were discarded before consensus assembly and CDR3 extraction. Clonotype tables were post-analysed with VDJtools, normalizing diversity by down-sampling all datasets to the smallest sample size. Repertoire overlap clustering matched CDR3 amino acid but not nucleotide sequences to correct batch-related cross-sample contamination. Through fastp at Q25 and MiXCR, TCRdb rebuilt clones from the public reads, retaining in-frame beta chains. Each CDR3 protein gets just one entry, which takes the most common genes and DNA from the rows behind it. In this record, the V and J calls reflect TCRdb's handling and not the investigators' own analysis. The sample yields hundreds of thousands of distinct CDR3 sequences; approximately 60% were counted once. Roughly 12% of the sample is in the top ten clones.

From the cysteine through the phenylalanine, the CDR3 covers 14 amino acids. Here the CDR3 DNA is all that survives: 42 bases in frame from base 1. V loses 2 bases of germline sequence and J loses 3 bases, and the interval between the two ends is 10 bases. Sequences MNHEY (CDR1) and SVGEGT (CDR2) are obtained from the germline V gene. The TCR comes from a girl aged 2-9 years with multiple sclerosis. The chain joins TRBV6-2 or TRBV6-3 to TRBJ1-2; the D gene cannot be resolved reliably. The sequencing input was blood. CDR3 protein: CASSYMGGYYGYTF. The DNA sequence follows: TGTGCCAGCAGTTACATGGGCGGATACTATGGCTACACCTTC.